These 2 T cell receptor beta chains share one sample of origin, sequenced in a study of regulatory T cells in long-lasting Graves disease. Library construction for TCR beta used iRepertoire HTBI primers and Arm-PCR of CDR3 regions. TCRdb reanalysed the multiplex PCR reads using MiXCR and keeps one entry per CDR3 protein. The repertoire includes around 430,000 distinct CDR3 sequences, roughly 22% of them detected once, and 10% to 15% sits in the top ten. Time point in this sample: persistent/refractory GD, antithyroid drugs over 5 years with positive TRAb. RNA isolated from PBMCs was used to make the TCR library. Sample: peripheral blood mononuclear cells (PBMCs), taken when the disease was refractory, from a patient treated with antithyroid drugs. Receptors originate from a female donor with Graves disease.

Remarks on this clonotype: A clone one base away is much larger, so this may be a read error. The V and J genes are TRBV28 and TRBJ2-2, with a weak D call TRBD1 (6 bases). This CDR3 region has 14 residues. Germline CDR1 MDHEN, CDR2 SYDVKM. The ends were cut back, 8 bases at V and 5 bases at J, with 15 bases in the middle. CDR3 protein: CASGTGLRTGELFF. The CDR3 coding sequence is TGTGCCAGCGGAACAGGGCTTCGGACCGGGGAGCTGTTTTTT.

V is TRBV6-1 and J is TRBJ1-1; a possible D gene is TRBD1 (6 bases). The CDR3 has 14 amino acids. The germline CDR1 and CDR2 sequences are MNHNS and SASEGT. V gave up 7 bases and J gave up 3 bases, with 15 bases separating them. In DNA form, the CDR3 reads TGTGCCAGCACTCCGCGGGGGGCGTACACTGAAGCTTTCTTT. Protein sequence: CASTPRGAYTEAFF.